A single sample is the source of the 23 T cell receptor beta chains below, sequenced in a study of blood T cells in healthy people across ages. Then a second PCR, running about 6 to 11 cycles, was carried out with a sample-barcoded 5' primer and a J-beta primer mix. From the 5' RACE reads, TCRdb called clonotypes with MiXCR, one entry per CDR3 protein. The data hold some 1.5 million distinct CDR3 sequences, with 42% observed a single time. Sequencing used blood. Receptors originate from a woman aged 18-35 years in good health.

The V call is TRBV7-9, the J call TRBJ2-1, with D tentatively TRBD1 (5 bases). V was pared by 6 bases and J by 8 bases, with 17 bases between. CDR3 length equals 14 residues. The germline V gene encodes CDR1 SEHNR and CDR2 FQNEAQ (reference sequence). CDR3 coding DNA: TGTGCCAGCAGTCCTCCCAGGGTATCTCATGAGCAGTTCTTC. This sequence encodes CASSPPRVSHEQFF.

The V gene is TRBV11-2, the J gene TRBJ2-1, with a tentative D call TRBD2 (6 bases). V lost 1 base and J lost 8, with 12 bases in between. This CDR3 has 14 residues. Germline values: CDR1 SGHAT, CDR2 FQNNGV. The CDR3 DNA follows: TGTGCCAGCAGCTTAGTTCGGGGGACCCATGAGCAGTTCTTC. Residues: CASSLVRGTHEQFF.

This clonotype was seen a handful of times. The rearrangement joins TRBV4-3 to TRBJ2-3; D uncertain. V dropped 1 base and J dropped 3 bases, with 8 bases sitting between them. CDR3 length equals 14 residues. Germline lookup yields CDR1 LGHNA and CDR2 YSLEER. This CDR3 reads CASSQGLPTDTQYF. The CDR3 nucleotides read TGCGCCAGCAGCCAAGGACTTCCGACAGATACGCAGTATTTT.

The rearrangement uses TRBV7-9 and TRBJ2-1; TRBD2 matches at 7 bases. V lost 6 bases, J lost 3 bases, and 5 bases stayed unmatched. This CDR3 is built from 14 residues. The V gene's germline CDR1 is SEHNR and CDR2 FQNEAQ (reference sequence). CDR3: CASRPLANYNEQFF. CDR3 nucleotide sequence: TGTGCCAGCAGGCCACTAGCGAACTACAATGAGCAGTTCTTC.

The CDR3 DNA reads as TGCAGCGTTGAAGAAAATGAGCAGTTCTTC. Amino acid sequence: CSVEENEQFF. This chain joins TRBV29-1 and TRBJ2-1; D ambiguous. V was clipped by 0 bases and J by 7 bases, with 1 base between them. Germline V gene sequence: CDR1 SQVTM, CDR2 ANQGSEA. The CDR3 sequence is 10 residues long.

About this clonotype: One junction end does not reproduce the germline sequence, and a read error may be involved. CDR3 protein: CASSVNYYSPLHF. CDR3 nucleotides: TGTGCCAGCAGCGTAAACTATTATTCACCCCTCCACTTT. This chain joins TRBV9 and TRBJ1-6; D is ambiguous. CDR1 is SGDLS, CDR2 YYNGEE, per germline. The CDR3 has 13 residues.

The chain recombines TRBV20-1 with TRBJ1-2; maybe TRBD1 (5 bases). The CDR3 length is 15 residues. Per the germline V gene, CDR1 is DFQATT and CDR2 is SNEGSKA (reference sequence). V lost 0 bases to trimming and J lost 2 bases, with 13 bases between them. CDR3 region: CSARESDRRNYGYTF. The CDR3 nucleotides are TGCAGTGCTAGAGAGAGCGACAGAAGAAACTATGGCTACACCTTC.

In regard to this clonotype: At one end the junction does not follow the germline gene, possibly because of a read error. The chain is built from TRBV10-3 and TRBJ1-1, with TRBD1 as a possible D gene (5 bases). Germline V CDR1 and CDR2: ENHRY, SYGVKD. CDR3 length equals 14 residues. This CDR3 reads CAISPGTTNTDAFF. The CDR3 region has the DNA TGTGCCATCAGTCCCGGGACGACGAACACTGACGCTTTCTTT.

This clonotype appeared a few times. V usage is TRBV7-9 and J usage is TRBJ2-7; D perhaps matches TRBD1 (5 bases). Germline V gene data show CDR1 as SEHNR and CDR2 as FQNEAQ (reference sequence). V gave up 3 bases and J gave up 2 bases, with 11 bases separating them. The CDR3 has 14 residues. CDR3 sequence: CASSFRQIPYEQYF. The CDR3 DNA reads TGTGCCAGCAGCTTCCGACAGATTCCCTACGAGCAGTACTTC.

This clonotype has just a few counts. The rearrangement uses TRBV24-1 and TRBJ2-3; possibly TRBD1 or TRBD2 for D (5 bases each). CDR1 is KGHDR, CDR2 SFDVKD, per germline. V was shortened by 0 bases and J by 4 bases, with 16 bases between the two germline ends. The CDR3 extends over 17 amino acids. The CDR3 coding sequence is TGTGCCACCAGTGATTTGCAGGGACCCCAGCGTCCAGATACGCAGTATTTT. It yields the protein CATSDLQGPQRPDTQYF.

This clonotype was seen a few times. V and J are TRBV4-1 and TRBJ1-2; D gene uncertain. Germline CDR1 and CDR2: MGHRA and YSYEKL. Trimming removed 1 base at V and 4 bases at J, with 10 bases between. This CDR3 spans 14 amino acids. The DNA for the CDR3 is TGCGCCAGCAGCCAAGCAGAATCTTTCTATGGCTACACCTTC. Amino acids: CASSQAESFYGYTF.

This clonotype has more than one count but fewer than ten. The chain uses TRBV27 and TRBJ2-5, with D perhaps assigned TRBD1 or TRBD2 (5 bases each). V lost 8 bases to trimming and J lost 2 bases, with 18 bases between them. Per the germline V gene, CDR1 is MNHEY and CDR2 is SMNVEV (reference sequence). The CDR3 runs to 15 residues. CDR3 in amino acids: CASGKRWGPQETQYF. The CDR3 DNA reads as TGTGCCAGCGGTAAAAGGTGGGGACCTCAAGAGACCCAGTACTTC.

J is TRBJ2-4 and V is TRBV4-3; 7 bases map to TRBD1. Near its end, the DNA agrees better with TRBJ2-7, so the J call may be wrong. This CDR3 is 16 amino acids long. The germline CDR1 and CDR2 sequences are LGHNA and YSLEER. CDR3 bases: TGCGCCAGCAGCCAAGAGACAGGGAAAATCAGCGACGAGCAGTACTTC. This gives the protein CASSQETGKISDEQYF.

A few counts support this clonotype. The J gene is TRBJ1-2, the V gene TRBV4-1; D is possibly TRBD1 (6 bases). This CDR3 has 16 amino acids. The ends were cut back, 0 bases at V and 1 base at J, with 12 bases in the middle. Per the germline V gene, CDR1 is MGHRA and CDR2 is YSYEKL. For the CDR3, the DNA is TGCGCCAGCAGCCAAGAGTTACAGGGATTTAACTATGGCTACACCTTC. Amino acids: CASSQELQGFNYGYTF.

A note on this clonotype: Relative to the germline gene, one junction end is altered; a read error may explain this. The chain recombines TRBV13 with TRBJ2-6; 14 bases line up with TRBD2. This CDR3 is built from 19 residues. Germline V gives CDR1 PRHDT, CDR2 FYEKMQ (reference sequence). The chain's CDR3 is CASSPAGTSGSSGANALTF. The CDR3 coding sequence is TGTGCCAGCAGCCCAGCTGGGACTAGCGGGAGCTCCGGGGCCAACGCCCTGACTTTC.

The chain combines TRBV6-2 or TRBV6-3 with TRBJ2-5; 8 bases are a match to TRBD2. This CDR3 spans 14 amino acids. The trim removed 5 bases at V and 1 base at J, leaving 3 bases unmatched. Germline loops: CDR1 MNHEY, CDR2 SVGEGT. CDR3 sequence (DNA): TGTGCCAGCAGTGAGCGGGGGATCCAAGAGACCCAGTACTTC. Its translation: CASSERGIQETQYF.

The chain carries TRBV12-3 or TRBV12-4 and TRBJ1-1, with unresolved D. The CDR3 has 14 residues. V was clipped by 7 bases and J by 3 bases, with 15 bases between them. As DNA, the CDR3 is TGTGCCAGCACTTGGGTAGTCGGTTACACTGAAGCTTTCTTT. Its protein is CASTWVVGYTEAFF.

The chain carries TRBV4-3 and TRBJ2-1; 13 bases are shared with TRBD2. This CDR3 has 18 amino acids. Germline loops: CDR1 LGHNA, CDR2 YSLEER. J lost 5 bases, V lost 0 bases, and 7 bases had no gene match. The chain's CDR3 is CASSQDPVGTSGDNEQFF. In DNA form, the CDR3 reads TGCGCCAGCAGCCAAGATCCGGTGGGGACTAGCGGGGACAATGAGCAGTTCTTC.

This chain connects TRBV20-1 to TRBJ1-1; a possible D gene is TRBD1 (6 bases). The CDR3 length is 14 residues. In germline, CDR1 is DFQATT, CDR2 SNEGSKA (reference sequence). V was pared by 6 bases and J by 0 bases, with 14 bases between. The CDR3 spells CSATPRQVNTEAFF. Written as DNA, the CDR3 is TGCAGTGCGACCCCGAGACAGGTGAACACTGAAGCTTTCTTT.

This clonotype has just a few counts. The rearrangement joins TRBV12-3 or TRBV12-4 to TRBJ1-5; D might be TRBD1 (6 bases). V was cut by 7 bases and J by 5 bases, with 15 bases left in between. The CDR3 runs 14 residues. DNA of the CDR3: TGTGCCAGCACCCAGACAGGTTGGGATCAGCCCCAGCATTTT. Translation gives CASTQTGWDQPQHF.

The rearrangement uses TRBV20-1 and TRBJ2-6, with TRBD1 matching over 7 bases. CDR1 and CDR2 (germline): DFQATT, SNEGSKA (reference sequence). Trimming took 6 bases from V and 2 from J; bases not matched to a gene: 16. This CDR3 spans 18 amino acids. CDR3 sequence reads: CSANNPGQNIPGANVLTF. The DNA of the CDR3 is TGCAGTGCGAACAATCCGGGACAGAATATACCTGGGGCCAACGTCCTGACTTTC.

This clonotype was seen a few times. This rearrangement joins TRBV27 to TRBJ2-3; 8 nucleotides match TRBD2. Germline trimming cut 5 bases from V and 0 bases from J; bases unmatched to any gene: 7. This CDR3 is 16 amino acids long. In germline, CDR1 is MNHEY, CDR2 SMNVEV (reference sequence). CDR3 loop: CASSPTSGWSTDTQYF. In nucleotides, the CDR3 is TGTGCCAGCAGTCCAACTAGCGGATGGAGCACAGATACGCAGTATTTT.

This rearrangement joins TRBV6-5 to TRBJ2-1; a possible D gene is TRBD1 (6 bases). CDR1 is MNHEY and CDR2 is SVGAGI in the germline V gene. CDR3 size: 16 residues. V was clipped by 0 bases and J by 3 bases, with 12 bases between them. CDR3 residues: CASSYSNRAYYNEQFF. The CDR3 nucleotides are TGTGCCAGCAGTTACTCGAACAGGGCTTACTACAATGAGCAGTTCTTC.